This T cell receptor (beta chain) was captured by sequencing in a study of blood T cell repertoires in COVID-19. Only in-frame clones appear in the TCRdb table, and some are missing; sequencing was by immunoSEQ multiplex PCR. This table has about 140,000 clones, approximately 80% appearing once. The V end was cut by 1 base, the J end by 6 bases, with 12 bases between. The CDR3 is 14 amino acids. CDR1 and CDR2 (germline): SEHNR, FQNEAQ (reference sequence). The chain recombines TRBV7-9 with TRBJ1-2; TRBD1 is a possible D gene (5 bases). This receptor was obtained from a human donor in a cohort sampled during active COVID-19. The sequenced material came from peripheral blood. For the CDR3, the DNA is TGTGCCAGCAGCTTAGTGTCGGGACTCGATGGCTACACCTTC. Its protein is CASSLVSGLDGYTF.